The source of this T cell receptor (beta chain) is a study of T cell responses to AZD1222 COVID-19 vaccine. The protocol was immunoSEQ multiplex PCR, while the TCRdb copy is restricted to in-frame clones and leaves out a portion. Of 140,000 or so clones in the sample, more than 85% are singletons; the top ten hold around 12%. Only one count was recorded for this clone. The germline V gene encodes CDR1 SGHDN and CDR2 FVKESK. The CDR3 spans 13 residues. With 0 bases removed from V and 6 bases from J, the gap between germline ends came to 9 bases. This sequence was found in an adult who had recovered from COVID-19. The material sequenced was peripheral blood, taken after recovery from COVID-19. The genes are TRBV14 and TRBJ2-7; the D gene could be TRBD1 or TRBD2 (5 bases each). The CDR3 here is CASSQDDGAEQYF. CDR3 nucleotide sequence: TGTGCCAGCAGCCAAGATGACGGGGCCGAGCAGTACTTC. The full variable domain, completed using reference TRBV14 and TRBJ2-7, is EAGVTQFPSHSVIEKGQTVTLRCDPISGHDNLYWYRRVMGKEIKFLLHFVKESKQDESGMPNNRFLAERTGGTYSTLKVQPAELEDSGVYFCASSQDDGAEQYFGPGTRLTVT.